This T cell receptor beta chain was profiled in a study of blood T cell repertoires in COVID-19. At the level of the study: Spain, Italy and the United States supplied samples that represented acute and convalescent COVID-19. T cells, B-cell-depleted T cells, or PBMCs provided the cDNA or gDNA that served as material.

Per the authors' pipeline: Estimated nucleated cell counts came from reference gene primer amplification. TCRdb's table, derived via immunoSEQ multiplex PCR, lists solely in-frame clones and lacks some. The DNA was the basis for D and trimming; V, J and clone size are from that table. This sample has 40,000 to 45,000 clones, with around 94% found just once. Patients of the Seattle cohort, enrolled during active infection, were followed longitudinally. Germline CDR1 is SGHRS and CDR2 is YFSETQ. The CDR3 has 14 residues. Trimming pared 4 bases from V and 1 base from J, leaving 11 bases between. The chain employs TRBV5-1 and TRBJ1-1, with D possibly matching TRBD1 (6 bases). This TCR was recovered from a middle-aged man with COVID-19, enrolled during active disease. The sample consisted of peripheral blood. The DNA for the CDR3 is TGCGCCAGCAGCCCGCAGGGACAGAACACTGAAGCTTTCTTT. Its protein product is CASSPQGQNTEAFF.